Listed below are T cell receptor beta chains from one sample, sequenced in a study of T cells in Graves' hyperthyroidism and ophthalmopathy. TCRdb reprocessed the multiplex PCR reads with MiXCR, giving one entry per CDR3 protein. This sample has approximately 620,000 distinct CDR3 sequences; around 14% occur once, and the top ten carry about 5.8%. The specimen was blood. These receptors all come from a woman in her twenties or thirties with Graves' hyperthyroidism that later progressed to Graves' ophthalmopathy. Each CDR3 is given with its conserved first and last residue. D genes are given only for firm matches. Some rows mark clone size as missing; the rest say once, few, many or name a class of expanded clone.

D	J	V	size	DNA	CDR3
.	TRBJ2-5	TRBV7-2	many	TGTGCCAGCAGCCCCGGGTGGCTGAAAGAGACCCAGTACTTC	CASSPGWLKETQYF
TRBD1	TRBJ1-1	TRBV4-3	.	TGCGCCAGCAGCCAAGATAAACAGGGGATCATGAACACTGAAGCTTTCTTT	CASSQDKQGIMNTEAFF
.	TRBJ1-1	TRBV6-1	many	TGTGCCAGCAGTATTGACAGCACTGAAGCTTTCTTT	CASSIDSTEAFF
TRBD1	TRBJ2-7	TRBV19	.	TGTGCCAGTAGTATTCGGGCAGGGGGTGAAGTAGAGGTATACGAGCAGTACTTC	CASSIRAGGEVEVYEQYF
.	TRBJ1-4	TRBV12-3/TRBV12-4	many	TGTGCCAGCAGTTCGACAGGCGTGAATGAAAAACTGTTTTTT	CASSSTGVNEKLFF
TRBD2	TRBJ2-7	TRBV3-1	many	TGTGCCAGCAGCCAAGATCAGCTAGCGGGAGGCCCGACCTACGAGCAGTACTTC	CASSQDQLAGGPTYEQYF
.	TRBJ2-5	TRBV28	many	TGTGCCAGCAGTTTACAGTGGGAAGAGACCCAGTACTTC	CASSLQWEETQYF
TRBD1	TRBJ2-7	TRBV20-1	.	TGCAGTGCTAGGCCCCGGGACAGGGCCCCCTACGAGCAGTACTTC	CSARPRDRAPYEQYF
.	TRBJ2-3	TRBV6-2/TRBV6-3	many	TGTGCCAGCAGTTACAATAGGAGGAGCGGAGCGGGTACAGATACGCAGTATTTT	CASSYNRRSGAGTDTQYF
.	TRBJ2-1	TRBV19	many	TGTGCCACCGAACTCGAACCCGGCTACAATGAGCAGTTCTTC	CATELEPGYNEQFF
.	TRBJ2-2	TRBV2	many	TGTGCCAGCAGTGCCACACAGGGCGGTACCGGGGAGCTGTTTTTT	CASSATQGGTGELFF
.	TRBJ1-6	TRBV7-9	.	TGTGCCAGCAGCTCTCAACCCGTCGTAGGGCAAGCACCCCTCCACTTT	CASSSQPVVGQAPLHF
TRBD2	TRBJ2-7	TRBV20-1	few	TGCAGTGCTAGAGTGGCAGGGCCCCTTTCCGGGACTAGCGGCTACGAGCAGTACTTC	CSARVAGPLSGTSGYEQYF
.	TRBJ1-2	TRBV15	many	TGTGCCACCAGGGCGGACAACTATGGCTACACCTTC	CATRADNYGYTF